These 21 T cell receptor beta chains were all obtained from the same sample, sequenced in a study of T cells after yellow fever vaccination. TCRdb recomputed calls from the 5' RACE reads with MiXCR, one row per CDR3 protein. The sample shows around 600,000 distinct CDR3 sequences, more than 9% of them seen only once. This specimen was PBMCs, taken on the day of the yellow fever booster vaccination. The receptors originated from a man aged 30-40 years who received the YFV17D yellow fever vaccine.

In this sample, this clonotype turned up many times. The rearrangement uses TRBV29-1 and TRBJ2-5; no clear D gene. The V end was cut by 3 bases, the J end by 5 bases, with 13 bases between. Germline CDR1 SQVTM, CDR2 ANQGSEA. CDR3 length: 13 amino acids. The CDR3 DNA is TGCAGCGTTGACCGGGCCCTAAGCGAGACCCAGTACTTC. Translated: CSVDRALSETQYF.

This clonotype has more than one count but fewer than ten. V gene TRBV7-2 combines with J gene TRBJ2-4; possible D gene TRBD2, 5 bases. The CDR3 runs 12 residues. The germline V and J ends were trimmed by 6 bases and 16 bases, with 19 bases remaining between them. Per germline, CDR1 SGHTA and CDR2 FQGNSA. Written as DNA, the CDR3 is TGTGCCAGCAGGACCACTCCGAGGGAACACTACTTC. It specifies CASRTTPREHYF.

The CDR3 region has the DNA TGTGCCAGCAGTGGCCAGGACTACGAGCAGTACTTC. It yields the protein CASSGQDYEQYF. The chain is built from TRBV2 and TRBJ2-7; no firm D call. The CDR3 totals 12 residues. Deletions cut 4 bases from V and 3 bases from J, with 7 bases between. CDR1 SNHLY and CDR2 FYNNEI come from the germline V gene.

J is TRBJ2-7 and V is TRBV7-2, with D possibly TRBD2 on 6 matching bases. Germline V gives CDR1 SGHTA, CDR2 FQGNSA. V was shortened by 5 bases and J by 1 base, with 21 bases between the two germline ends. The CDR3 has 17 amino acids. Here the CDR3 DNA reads TGTGCCAGCAGCGATGCCCCCGGGACTTACTATTCCTACGAGCAGTACTTC. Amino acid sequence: CASSDAPGTYYSYEQYF.

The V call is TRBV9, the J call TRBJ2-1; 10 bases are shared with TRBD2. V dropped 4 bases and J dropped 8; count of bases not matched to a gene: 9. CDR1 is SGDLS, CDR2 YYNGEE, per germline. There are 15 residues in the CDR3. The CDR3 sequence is CASSLSGSGRYEQFF. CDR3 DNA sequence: TGTGCCAGCAGCCTGAGTGGTAGCGGGAGGTATGAGCAGTTCTTC.

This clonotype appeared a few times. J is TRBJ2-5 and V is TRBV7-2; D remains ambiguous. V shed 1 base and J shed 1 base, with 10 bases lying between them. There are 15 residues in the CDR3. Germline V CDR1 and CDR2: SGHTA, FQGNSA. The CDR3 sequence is CASSLVGEFQETQYF. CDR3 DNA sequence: TGTGCCAGCAGCTTAGTCGGAGAGTTCCAAGAGACCCAGTACTTC.

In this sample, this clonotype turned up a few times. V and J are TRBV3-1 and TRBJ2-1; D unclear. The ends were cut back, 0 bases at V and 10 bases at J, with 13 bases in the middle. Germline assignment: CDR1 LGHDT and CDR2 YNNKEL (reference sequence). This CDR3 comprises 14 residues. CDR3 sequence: CASSQDGPVGEQFF. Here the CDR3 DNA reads TGTGCCAGCAGCCAAGATGGCCCCGTGGGGGAGCAGTTCTTC.

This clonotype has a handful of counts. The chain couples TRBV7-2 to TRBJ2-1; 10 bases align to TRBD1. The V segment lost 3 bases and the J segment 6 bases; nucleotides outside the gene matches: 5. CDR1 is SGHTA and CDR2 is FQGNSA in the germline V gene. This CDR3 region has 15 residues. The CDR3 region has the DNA TGTGCCAGCAGCTTGGGACAGGGGACAGGCAATGAGCAGTTCTTC. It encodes CASSLGQGTGNEQFF.

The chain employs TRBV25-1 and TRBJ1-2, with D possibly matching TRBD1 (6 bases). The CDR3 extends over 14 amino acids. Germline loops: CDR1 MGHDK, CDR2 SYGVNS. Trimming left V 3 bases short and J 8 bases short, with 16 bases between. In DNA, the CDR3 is TGTGCCAGCAGTGACATTACTACAGGGATCGGCTACACCTTC. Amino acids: CASSDITTGIGYTF.

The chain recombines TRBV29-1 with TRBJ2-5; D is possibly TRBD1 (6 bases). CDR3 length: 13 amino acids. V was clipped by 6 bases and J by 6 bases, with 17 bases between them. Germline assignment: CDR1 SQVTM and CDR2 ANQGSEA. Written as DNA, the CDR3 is TGCAGCGTAGCAGGGGTTCTGAAAAAGACCCAGTACTTC. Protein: CSVAGVLKKTQYF.

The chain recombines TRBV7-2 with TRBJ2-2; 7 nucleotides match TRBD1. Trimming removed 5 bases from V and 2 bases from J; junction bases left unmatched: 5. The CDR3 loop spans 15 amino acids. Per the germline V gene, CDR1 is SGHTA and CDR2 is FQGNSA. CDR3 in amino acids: CASSRGQRNTGELFF. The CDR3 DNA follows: TGTGCCAGCAGCCGGGGACAGAGAAACACCGGGGAGCTGTTTTTT.

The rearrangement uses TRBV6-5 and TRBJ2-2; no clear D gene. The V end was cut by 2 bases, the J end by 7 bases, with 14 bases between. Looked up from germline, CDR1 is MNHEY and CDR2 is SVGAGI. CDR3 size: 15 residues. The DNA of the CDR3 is TGTGCCAGCAGTTACCTCCTAGGGAAAGACGGGGAGCTGTTTTTT. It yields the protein CASSYLLGKDGELFF.

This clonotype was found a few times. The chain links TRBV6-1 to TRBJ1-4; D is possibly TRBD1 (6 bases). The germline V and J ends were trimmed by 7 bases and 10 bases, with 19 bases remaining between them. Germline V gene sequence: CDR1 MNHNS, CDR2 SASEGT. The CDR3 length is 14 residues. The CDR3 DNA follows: TGTGCCAGCACCACAGGGATTAGGCAGGGAAAACTGTTTTTT. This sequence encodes CASTTGIRQGKLFF.

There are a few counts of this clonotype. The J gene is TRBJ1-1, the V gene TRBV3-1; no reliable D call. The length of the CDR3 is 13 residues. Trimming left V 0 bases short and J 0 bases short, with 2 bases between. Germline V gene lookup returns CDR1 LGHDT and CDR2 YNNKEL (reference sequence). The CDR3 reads CASSQDMNTEAFF. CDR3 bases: TGTGCCAGCAGCCAAGACATGAACACTGAAGCTTTCTTT.

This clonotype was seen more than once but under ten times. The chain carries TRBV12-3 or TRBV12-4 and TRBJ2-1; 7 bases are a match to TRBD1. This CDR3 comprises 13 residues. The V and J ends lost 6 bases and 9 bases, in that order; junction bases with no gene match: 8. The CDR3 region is CASRRQGIGEQFF. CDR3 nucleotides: TGTGCCAGCAGAAGACAGGGAATAGGTGAGCAGTTCTTC.

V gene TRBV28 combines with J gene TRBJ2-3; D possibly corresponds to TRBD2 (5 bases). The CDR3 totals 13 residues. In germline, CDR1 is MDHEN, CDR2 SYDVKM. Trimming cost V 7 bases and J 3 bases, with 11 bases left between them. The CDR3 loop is CASKVSGTDTQYF. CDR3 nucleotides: TGTGCCAGCAAAGTAAGCGGAACAGATACGCAGTATTTT.

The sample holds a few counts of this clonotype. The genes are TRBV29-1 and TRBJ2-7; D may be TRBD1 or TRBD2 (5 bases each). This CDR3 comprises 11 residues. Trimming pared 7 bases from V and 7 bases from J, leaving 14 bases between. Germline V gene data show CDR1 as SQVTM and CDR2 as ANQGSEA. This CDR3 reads CSAGDVEEQYF. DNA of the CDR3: TGCAGCGCCGGGGACGTCGAGGAGCAGTACTTC.

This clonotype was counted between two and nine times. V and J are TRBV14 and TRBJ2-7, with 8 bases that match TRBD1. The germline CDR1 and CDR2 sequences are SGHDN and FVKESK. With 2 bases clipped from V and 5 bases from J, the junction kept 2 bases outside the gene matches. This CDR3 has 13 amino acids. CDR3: CASSQWTGNEQYF. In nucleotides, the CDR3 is TGTGCCAGCAGCCAATGGACAGGGAACGAGCAGTACTTC.

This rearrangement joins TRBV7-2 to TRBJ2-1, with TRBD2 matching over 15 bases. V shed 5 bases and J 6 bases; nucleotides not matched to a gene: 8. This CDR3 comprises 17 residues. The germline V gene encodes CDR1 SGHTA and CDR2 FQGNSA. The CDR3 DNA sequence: TGTGCCAGCAGCACCATTCGGACTAGCGGGGGGGTCAATGAGCAGTTCTTC. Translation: CASSTIRTSGGVNEQFF.

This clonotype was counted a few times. The DNA for the CDR3 is TGTGCCAGCAGCGTCCAGGGGGCCGGGCCGGAGCAGTTCTTC. Amino acids: CASSVQGAGPEQFF. V gene TRBV7-2 combines with J gene TRBJ2-1; 8 bases line up with TRBD1. Unmatched junction bases numbered 10, after V lost 5 bases and J lost 10 bases. The CDR3 has 14 residues. The germline V gene has CDR1 SGHTA and CDR2 FQGNSA.

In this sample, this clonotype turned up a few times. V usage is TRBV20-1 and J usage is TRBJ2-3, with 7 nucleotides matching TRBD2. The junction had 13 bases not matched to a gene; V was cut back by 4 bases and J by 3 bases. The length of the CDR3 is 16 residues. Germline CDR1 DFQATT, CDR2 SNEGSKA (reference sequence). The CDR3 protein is CSANDGRREITDTQYF. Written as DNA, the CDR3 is TGCAGTGCTAACGACGGAAGGCGGGAGATTACAGATACGCAGTATTTT.